These T cell receptor beta chains were read from a single sample in a study of cytomegalovirus exposure and HLA in healthy donors. The method was immunoSEQ multiplex PCR; TCRdb's version includes in-frame clones alone and lacks a portion of them. Here the sample spans 70,000 to 75,000 clones, more than 70% being singletons. Specimen: PBMCs. The origin of the receptors is a woman in her 40s in good health and CMV-seropositive. The CDR3 runs from the conserved cysteine through the conserved F or W. Fields, in order: V gene, J gene, D gene, clone size, CDR3 DNA, CDR3 protein. A D gene is named only where the DNA matches it firmly. For some rows the clone size is stated as once, few or many, or as a class when expanded; others skip it.

TRBV7-8	TRBJ2-1	TRBD2	NA	TGTGCCAGCAGCTCGAGCGGGGGCTCCTACAATGAGCAGTTCTTC	CASSSSGGSYNEQFF
TRBV7-8	TRBJ1-2	NA	NA	TGTGCCAGCAGCAGAAGGGGAGGCTATGGCTACACCTTC	CASSRRGGYGYTF
TRBV7-9	TRBJ1-2	TRBD1	once	TGTGCCAGCAGCGCCGGGACAGGGGTTTGGAGGGGCTACACCTTC	CASSAGTGVWRGYTF
TRBV7-2	TRBJ2-5	NA	NA	TGTGCCAGCAGCTTGGGGGCCGTGATGGAGACCCAGTACTTC	CASSLGAVMETQYF
TRBV6-1	TRBJ2-5	TRBD1	NA	TGTGCCAGCAGTGAATGGGATACAGGGGGCGGGGAGACCCAGTACTTC	CASSEWDTGGGETQYF
TRBV5-8	TRBJ2-3	NA	NA	TGTGCCAGCAGCTTGGGACAGGCACCTAGCACAGATACGCAGTATTTT	CASSLGQAPSTDTQYF
TRBV5-4	TRBJ1-4	NA	NA	TGTGCCAGCAGCGAATCGAGTACTACTAATGAAAAACTGTTTTTT	CASSESSTTNEKLFF
TRBV6-1	TRBJ1-2	NA	once	TGTGCCAGCATTAGAGGAGGTGGCCCTAACTATGGCTACACCTTC	CASIRGGGPNYGYTF
TRBV6-5	TRBJ2-7	TRBD1	NA	TGTGCCAGCAGTTCCTCTGAAGGGGGCAGTCTATACGAGCAGTACTTC	CASSSSEGGSLYEQYF
TRBV19	TRBJ1-3	NA	once	TGTGCCAGCCACCCGGACATTGGAAACACCATATATTTT	CASHPDIGNTIYF
TRBV10-3	TRBJ1-4	NA	NA	TGTGCCATCAGTGCTGGGGAGGGAAAACTGTTTTTT	CAISAGEGKLFF
TRBV28	TRBJ1-2	NA	NA	TGTGCCAGCAAAGTTTCGGGCAGGGCGGACTATGGCTACACCTTC	CASKVSGRADYGYTF
TRBV6-5	TRBJ2-5	TRBD1	NA	TGTGCCAGCAGTTATGGGACAGAACAAGAGACCCAGTACTTC	CASSYGTEQETQYF
TRBV7-2	TRBJ2-3	TRBD2	NA	TGTGCCAGCAGCTCCGGGACTAGCCCTACAGATACGCAGTATTTT	CASSSGTSPTDTQYF
TRBV6-1	TRBJ1-1	TRBD1	NA	TGTGCCAGCGGGTGGACAGGGAACACTGAAGCTTTCTTT	CASGWTGNTEAFF
TRBV10-3	TRBJ2-3	NA	NA	TGTGCCATCAGTGAGGACTTGACTAGCACAGATACGCAGTATTTT	CAISEDLTSTDTQYF
TRBV5-6	TRBJ1-5	NA	NA	TGTGCCAGCAGCTTGAGTGGGAGGGGCTATCGGGTAGGTCAGCCCCAGCATTTT	CASSLSGRGYRVGQPQHF
TRBV2	TRBJ2-7	NA	NA	TGTGCCAGCAGTGCGAGACAGGATGTCTACGAGCAGTACTTC	CASSARQDVYEQYF
TRBV6-6	TRBJ2-2	NA	NA	TGTGCCAGCAGTTACGGGGCCACCGGGGAGCTGTTTTTT	CASSYGATGELFF
TRBV19	TRBJ1-2	TRBD1	NA	TGTGCCAGTAGTGCGTCAGGGGGCACGGATGGCTACACCTTC	CASSASGGTDGYTF
TRBV28	TRBJ1-2	NA	few	TGTGCCAGCAGCGGGGGGGCAGAATTAGGCTACACCTTC	CASSGGAELGYTF
TRBV6-1	TRBJ2-2	NA	NA	TGTGCCAGCAGTCAAATGGCAGGCGGGACCGGGGAGCTGTTTTTT	CASSQMAGGTGELFF
TRBV12-5	TRBJ2-1	NA	NA	TGTGCTAGTGGACCGCATGGGGGCGGTGAGCAGTTCTTC	CASGPHGGGEQFF
TRBV10-1	TRBJ1-1	NA	NA	TGCGCCAGCAGTGAGTACGGCAGGGTTAGAGTTAGCACTGAAGCTTTCTTT	CASSEYGRVRVSTEAFF
TRBV7-9	TRBJ1-1	NA	NA	TGTGCCAGCAGGACTCAGGGGAACACTGAAGCTTTCTTT	CASRTQGNTEAFF
TRBV7-3	TRBJ1-5	NA	NA	TGTGCCAGCAGCTTAGACAGGAATCAGCCCCAGCATTTT	CASSLDRNQPQHF
TRBV7-9	TRBJ2-2	NA	NA	TGTGCCAGCAGCCTAGGCAGACAGAACACCGGGGAGCTGTTTTTT	CASSLGRQNTGELFF
TRBV13	TRBJ1-2	NA	NA	TGTGCCAGCAGCTATAGGTCGGGAGGTGGCTACACCTTC	CASSYRSGGGYTF
TRBV6-6	TRBJ2-5	NA	once	TGTGCCAGCAGTTACTCCTCTAGGTGGGAGACCCAGTACTTC	CASSYSSRWETQYF
TRBV7-9	TRBJ1-2	NA	NA	TGTGCCAGCAGCTCCCGCGGGGCCTATGGCTACACCTTC	CASSSRGAYGYTF
TRBV4-1	TRBJ1-2	TRBD1	few	TGCGCCAGCAGCCGCGACAGGGGGCTTCTTGGCTACACCTTC	CASSRDRGLLGYTF
TRBV29-1	TRBJ1-2	NA	NA	TGCAGCGGACAGGTTAACTATGGCTACACCTTC	CSGQVNYGYTF
TRBV11-2	TRBJ2-5	NA	NA	TGTGCCAGCAGCTTAGGGGGACATCTAGAGACCCAGTACTTC	CASSLGGHLETQYF
TRBV2	TRBJ1-4	NA	NA	TGTGCCAGCAGTGAGGAAAACAGGGATTGGGAAAAACTGTTTTTT	CASSEENRDWEKLFF
TRBV6-5	TRBJ2-1	NA	NA	TGTGCCAGCAGTTACTCACCGGTGAATGAGCAGTTCTTC	CASSYSPVNEQFF
TRBV11-3	TRBJ2-3	TRBD1	NA	TGTGCCAGCAGCGGGCGGGGACAGGGTACCGCAGATACGCAGTATTTT	CASSGRGQGTADTQYF
TRBV28	TRBJ2-7	TRBD2	NA	TGTGCCAGCAAGCCGGGGGGGCTGGACGAGCAGTACTTC	CASKPGGLDEQYF
TRBV5-4	TRBJ1-2	NA	NA	TGTGCCAGCAGCTTGAATACTAACTATGGCTACACCTTC	CASSLNTNYGYTF
TRBV9	TRBJ1-1	NA	NA	TGTGCCAGCAGCCAAAATTCCATGAACACTGAAGCTTTCTTT	CASSQNSMNTEAFF
TRBV5-1	TRBJ1-6	NA	NA	TGCGCCAGCAGCTTTCTCGAGGAGAATTCACCCCTCCACTTT	CASSFLEENSPLHF
TRBV11-3	TRBJ2-5	NA	NA	TGTGCCAGCAGCTCAGGGTATTCGGCTACTCAAGAGACCCAGTACTTC	CASSSGYSATQETQYF
TRBV10-2	TRBJ2-4	TRBD2	NA	TGCGCCAGCAGTGAGTCGATGTCGGGTCTAGCGGAAAACATTCAGTACTTC	CASSESMSGLAENIQYF
TRBV6-4	TRBJ2-1	TRBD2	NA	TGTGCCAGCAGTGTGGACGGGGGGGGTTACAATGAGCAGTTCTTC	CASSVDGGGYNEQFF
TRBV7-8	TRBJ2-7	NA	few	TGTGCCAGCACCCAAGGGACTGGGACTGCCATTTTATACGAGCAGTACTTC	CASTQGTGTAILYEQYF
TRBV30	TRBJ1-5	TRBD1	NA	TGTGCCTGGAGTCCAGGGGACAGTGGTAATCAGCCCCAGCATTTT	CAWSPGDSGNQPQHF
TRBV5-4	TRBJ2-1	TRBD2	NA	TGTGCCAGCAGCCCCCGGACTAGCGGGAATGAGCAGTTCTTC	CASSPRTSGNEQFF